This T cell receptor (beta chain) is drawn from a study of shared clonotypes between healthy human individuals. V shed 2 bases and J shed 3 bases, with 8 bases lying between them. From germline, CDR1 is SEHNR and CDR2 FQNEAQ (reference sequence). The length of the CDR3 is 14 residues. TCRdb keeps only in-frame clones here, not all; method: immunoSEQ multiplex PCR. The data show 450,000 to 650,000 clones, roughly four fifths seen once. The J gene is TRBJ1-5, the V gene TRBV7-9, with D tentatively TRBD1 (5 bases). The sample was PBMCs. This sequence originates from a middle-aged woman in good health. Some clones in this sample may be carry-over from other donors' samples. CDR3 nucleotides: TGTGCCAGCAGCTTAACGGGGGACAATCAGCCCCAGCATTTT. Translation gives CASSLTGDNQPQHF.